A single sample gave rise to the 5 T cell receptor beta chains below, sequenced in a study of cytomegalovirus exposure and HLA in healthy donors. Both 60 Vbeta primers and 13 Jbeta primers went into the PCR. Generated by immunoSEQ multiplex PCR, the TCRdb table keeps only in-frame clones and is missing some. Of roughly 300,000 clones listed, about nine tenths were seen once; the top ten hold about 4%. Sample: PBMCs. These receptors came from a man in his forties or fifties in good health and CMV-seropositive.

The chain combines TRBV2 with TRBJ1-2, with TRBD1 as a possible D gene (6 bases). This CDR3 spans 12 amino acids. The germline V gene encodes CDR1 SNHLY and CDR2 FYNNEI. The ends were cut back, 6 bases at V and 5 bases at J, with 10 bases in the middle. The chain's CDR3 is CASRGGAYGYTF. The CDR3 nucleotides are TGTGCCAGCAGAGGGGGAGCTTATGGCTACACCTTC.

The chain is built from TRBV28 and TRBJ1-4; weak D call: TRBD1 (5 bases). The CDR3 loop spans 14 amino acids. Per germline, CDR1 MDHEN and CDR2 SYDVKM. V was clipped by 5 bases and J by 4 bases, with 11 bases between them. Here the CDR3 reads CASSDDGHNEKLFF. The CDR3 DNA sequence: TGTGCCAGCAGTGATGACGGACATAATGAAAAACTGTTTTTT.

The V and J genes are TRBV28 and TRBJ2-1; 12 nucleotides agree with TRBD2. V lost 6 bases to trimming and J lost 7 bases; unmatched junction nucleotides: 13. The length of the CDR3 is 17 residues. Germline lookup yields CDR1 MDHEN and CDR2 SYDVKM. The CDR3 sequence: CASSQTSGRGLGNEQFF. The CDR3 DNA follows: TGTGCCAGCAGCCAGACTAGCGGGAGAGGTCTTGGGAATGAGCAGTTCTTC.

This clone was seen once. The chain combines TRBV28 with TRBJ2-7, with 7 bases identical to TRBD2. From germline, CDR1 is MDHEN and CDR2 SYDVKM. Trimming removed 5 bases from V and 5 bases from J; junction bases left unmatched: 21. CDR3 length: 18 residues. The DNA of the CDR3 is TGTGCCAGCAGTCCCTCCGTTGGCTTTGGGACTACCCTCGACGAGCAGTACTTC. It translates to CASSPSVGFGTTLDEQYF.

This clone was detected a few times. The CDR3 loop is CASSGQGWDSGNTIYF. The CDR3 coding sequence is TGTGCCAGCAGCGGACAGGGCTGGGACTCTGGAAACACCATATATTTT. The chain couples TRBV5-5 to TRBJ1-3; 8 bases align to TRBD1. Germline V gene sequence: CDR1 SGHKS, CDR2 YYEKEE (reference sequence). With 4 bases clipped from V and 0 bases from J, the junction kept 6 bases outside the gene matches. CDR3 size: 16 residues.